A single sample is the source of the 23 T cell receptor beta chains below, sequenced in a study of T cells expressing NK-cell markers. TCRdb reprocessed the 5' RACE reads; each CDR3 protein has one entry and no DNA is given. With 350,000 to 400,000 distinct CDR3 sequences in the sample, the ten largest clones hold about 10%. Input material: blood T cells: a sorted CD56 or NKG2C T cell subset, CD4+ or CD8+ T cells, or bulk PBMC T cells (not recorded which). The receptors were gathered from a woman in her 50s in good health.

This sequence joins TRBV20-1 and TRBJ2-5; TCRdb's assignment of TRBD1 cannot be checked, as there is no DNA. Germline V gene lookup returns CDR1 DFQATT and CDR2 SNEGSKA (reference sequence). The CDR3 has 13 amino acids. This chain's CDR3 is CSARAGGSGTQYF.

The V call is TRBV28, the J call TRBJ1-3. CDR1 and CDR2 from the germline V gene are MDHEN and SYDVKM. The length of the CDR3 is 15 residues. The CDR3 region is CASSLLRDSGNTIYF.

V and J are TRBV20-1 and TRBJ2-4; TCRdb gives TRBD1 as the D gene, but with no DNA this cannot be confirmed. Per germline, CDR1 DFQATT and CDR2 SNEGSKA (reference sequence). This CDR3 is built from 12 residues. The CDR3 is CSAEMWGRIQYF.

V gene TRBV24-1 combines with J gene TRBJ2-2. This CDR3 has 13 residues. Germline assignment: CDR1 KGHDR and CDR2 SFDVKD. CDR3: CATSVGTTGELFF.

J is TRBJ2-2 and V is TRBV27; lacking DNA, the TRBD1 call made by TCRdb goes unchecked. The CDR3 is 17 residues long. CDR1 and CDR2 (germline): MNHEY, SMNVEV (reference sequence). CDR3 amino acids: CAGSRLRRTGTTGELFF.

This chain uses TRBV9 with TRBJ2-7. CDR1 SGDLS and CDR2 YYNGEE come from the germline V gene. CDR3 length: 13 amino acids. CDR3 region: CASSEEIWDEQYF.

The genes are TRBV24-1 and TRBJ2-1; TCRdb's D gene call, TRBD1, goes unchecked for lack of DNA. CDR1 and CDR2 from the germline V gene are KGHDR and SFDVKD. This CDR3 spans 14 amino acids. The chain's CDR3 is CATSVRLGGNEQFF.

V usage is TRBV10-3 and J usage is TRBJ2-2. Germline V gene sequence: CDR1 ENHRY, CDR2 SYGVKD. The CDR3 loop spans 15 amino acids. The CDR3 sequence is CAISVGRTTTGELFF.

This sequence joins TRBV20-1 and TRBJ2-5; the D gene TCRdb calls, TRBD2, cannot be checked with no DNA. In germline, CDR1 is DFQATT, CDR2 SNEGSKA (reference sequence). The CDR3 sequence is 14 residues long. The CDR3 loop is CSAPSGTRQETQYF.

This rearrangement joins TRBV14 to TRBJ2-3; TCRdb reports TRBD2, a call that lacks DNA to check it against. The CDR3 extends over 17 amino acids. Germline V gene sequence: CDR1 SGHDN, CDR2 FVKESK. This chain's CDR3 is CASSPMRLAGGADTQYF. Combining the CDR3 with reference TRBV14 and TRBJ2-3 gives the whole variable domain EAGVTQFPSHSVIEKGQTVTLRCDPISGHDNLYWYRRVMGKEIKFLLHFVKESKQDESGMPNNRFLAERTGGTYSTLKVQPAELEDSGVYFCASSPMRLAGGADTQYFGPGTRLTVL.

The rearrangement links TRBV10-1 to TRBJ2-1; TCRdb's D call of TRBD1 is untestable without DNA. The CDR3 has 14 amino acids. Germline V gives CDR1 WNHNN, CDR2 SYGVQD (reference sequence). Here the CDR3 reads CASSEWQGFREQFF.

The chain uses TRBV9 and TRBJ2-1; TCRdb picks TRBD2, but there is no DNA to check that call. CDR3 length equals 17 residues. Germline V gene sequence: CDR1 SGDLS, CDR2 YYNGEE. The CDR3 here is CASSARGGAGEYNEQFF. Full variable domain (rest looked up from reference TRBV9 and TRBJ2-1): DSGVTQTPKHLITATGQRVTLRCSPRSGDLSVYWYQQSLDQGLQFLIQYYNGEERAKGNILERFSAQQFPDLHSELNLSSLELGDSALYFCASSARGGAGEYNEQFFGPGTRLTVL.

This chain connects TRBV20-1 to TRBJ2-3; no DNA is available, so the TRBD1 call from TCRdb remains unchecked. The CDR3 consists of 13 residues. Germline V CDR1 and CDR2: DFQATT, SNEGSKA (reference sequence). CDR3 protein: CSATPGLTDTQYF.

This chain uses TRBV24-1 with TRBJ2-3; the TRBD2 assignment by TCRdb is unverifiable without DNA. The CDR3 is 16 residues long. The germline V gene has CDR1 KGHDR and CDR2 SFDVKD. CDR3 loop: CATSEGGLAALDTQYF.

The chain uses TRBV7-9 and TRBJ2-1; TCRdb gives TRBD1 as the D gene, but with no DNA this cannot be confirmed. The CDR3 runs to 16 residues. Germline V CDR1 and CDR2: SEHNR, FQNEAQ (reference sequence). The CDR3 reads CASSLSRGREYNEQFF.

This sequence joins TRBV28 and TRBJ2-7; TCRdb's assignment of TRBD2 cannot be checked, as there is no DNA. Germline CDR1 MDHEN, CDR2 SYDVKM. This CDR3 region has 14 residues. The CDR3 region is CASSLGGRAQEQYF.

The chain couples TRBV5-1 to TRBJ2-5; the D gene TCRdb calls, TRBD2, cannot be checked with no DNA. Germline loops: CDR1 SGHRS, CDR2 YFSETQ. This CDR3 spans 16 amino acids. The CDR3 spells CASSLEGPGSQETQYF.

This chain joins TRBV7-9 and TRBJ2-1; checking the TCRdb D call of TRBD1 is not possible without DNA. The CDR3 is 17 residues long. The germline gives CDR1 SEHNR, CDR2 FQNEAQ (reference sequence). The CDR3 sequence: CASSLTNRGRRLSEQFF.

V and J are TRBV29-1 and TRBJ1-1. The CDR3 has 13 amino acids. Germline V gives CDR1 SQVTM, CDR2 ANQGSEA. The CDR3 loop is CSVEAGLNTEAFF. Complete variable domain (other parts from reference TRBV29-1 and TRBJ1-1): SAVISQKPSRDICQRGTSLTIQCQVDSQVTMMFWYRQQPGQSLTLIATANQGSEATYESGFVIDKFPISRPNLTFSTLTVSNMSPEDSSIYLCSVEAGLNTEAFFGQGTRLTVV.

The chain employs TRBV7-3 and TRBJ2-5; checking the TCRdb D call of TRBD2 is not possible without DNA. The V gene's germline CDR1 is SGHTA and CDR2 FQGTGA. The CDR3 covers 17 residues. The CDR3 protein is CASSPGTSGAGGETQYF. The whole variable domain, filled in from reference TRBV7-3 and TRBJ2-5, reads GAGVSQTPSNKVTEKGKYVELRCDPISGHTALYWYRQSLGQGPEFLIYFQGTGAADDSGLPNDRFFAVRPEGSVSTLKIQRTERGDSAVYLCASSPGTSGAGGETQYFGPGTRLLVL.

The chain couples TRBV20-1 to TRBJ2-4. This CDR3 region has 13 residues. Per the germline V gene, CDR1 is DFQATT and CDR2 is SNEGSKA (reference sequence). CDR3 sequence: CSARGDSKNIQYF.

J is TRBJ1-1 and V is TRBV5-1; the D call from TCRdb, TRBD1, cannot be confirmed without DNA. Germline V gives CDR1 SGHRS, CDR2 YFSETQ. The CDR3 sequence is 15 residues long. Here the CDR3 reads CASRPREGGNTEAFF.

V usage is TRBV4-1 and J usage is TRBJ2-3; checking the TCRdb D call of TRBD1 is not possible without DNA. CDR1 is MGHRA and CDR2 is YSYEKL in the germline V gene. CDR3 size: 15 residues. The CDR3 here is CASSQDPTNRGLAYF.